This TCR beta chain was documented in a study of CD4 T cells in relation to SARS-CoV-2 and coronaviruses. Study information: The HLA restriction of the shared crossreactive spike epitopes was mapped.

Naive and memory CD4+ T cell DNA was deep-sequenced without culture. Here immunoSEQ multiplex PCR was the method, and the copy in TCRdb shows in-frame clones only, minus some. The table lists 60,000 or so clones, 94% of them singletons. The unexposed donors gave CD4+ T cells in 2011-2018, prior to COVID-19. V trimming: 2 bases; J trimming: 5 bases; junction bases outside the gene matches: 7. The CDR3 is 16 amino acids. CDR1 SEHNR and CDR2 FQNEAQ come from the germline V gene (reference sequence). This clone has just a few counts. Antigen unknown. Notes on the study in general: Each donor contributed either pre-pandemic or post-infection samples, not both. Monoreactive clones expanded significantly more to SARS-CoV-2 than crossreactive clones did.

The chain combines TRBV7-9 with TRBJ2-2; 8 nucleotides line up with TRBD2. Sequencing used naive CD4+ T cells from PBMCs. The subset denotes: naive CD4+ T cells isolated by negative enrichment. The clonotype originates from a human donor in good health. The CDR3 region is CASSLKDGRGTGELFF. The CDR3 region has the DNA TGTGCCAGCAGCTTAAAGGACGGGAGGGGTACCGGGGAGCTGTTTTTT. Drawing the rest from reference TRBV7-9 and TRBJ2-2, the complete variable domain is DTGVSQNPRHKITKRGQNVTFRCDPISEHNRLYWYRQTLGQGPEFLTYFQNEAQLEKSRLLSDRFSAERPKGSFSTLEIQRTEQGDSAMYLCASSLKDGRGTGELFFGEGSRLTVL.